This TCR beta chain is from a study of long-term antiretroviral therapy in people with HIV. Assay version v3.0 of immunoSEQ was used, and it was run at survey level. A target of about 35,000-55,000 T-cell genomes per sample was set for sequencing. Using immunoSEQ multiplex PCR, the repertoire was profiled, and TCRdb retains in-frame clones only, with some absent. The sample has 11,000 or so clones; approximately 78% are singletons. Each donor provided at least one pre-ART PBMC sample and at least two post-ART PBMC samples. The germline CDR1 and CDR2 sequences are SEHNR and FQNEAQ (reference sequence). V gave up 1 base and J gave up 1 base; unmatched junction bases: 2. The CDR3 sequence is 15 residues long.

Sample: unsorted PBMCs, taken 1.2 years after starting antiretroviral therapy. This receptor was taken from a man aged 35 to 55 with HIV. V gene TRBV7-9 combines with J gene TRBJ2-3; 7 bases map to TRBD2. This chain's CDR3 is CASSLGSGGTDTQYF. The CDR3 nucleotides are TGTGCCAGCAGCTTAGGAAGCGGGGGCACAGATACGCAGTATTTT.